Listed here are 4 T cell receptor beta chains from one sample, sequenced in a study of blood T cell repertoires in COVID-19. The table came from immunoSEQ multiplex PCR; TCRdb's copy has only in-frame clones and leaves some out. This table holds around 100,000 clones, around nine tenths found once. The sequenced sample consisted of peripheral blood. The receptors here all came from a man between 40 and 49 years old with acute or convalescent COVID-19.

The chain employs TRBV7-6 and TRBJ1-4; D remains ambiguous. The CDR3 covers 15 residues. In germline, CDR1 is SGHVS, CDR2 FNYEAQ. V was trimmed by 3 bases and J by 8 bases, leaving 16 bases between them. The CDR3 DNA sequence: TGTGCCAGCAGCTTGGAACCAGGATTTGGCGAAAAACTGTTTTTT. This encodes CASSLEPGFGEKLFF. Together with reference TRBV7-6 and TRBJ1-4, the CDR3 gives the full variable domain: GAGVSQSPRYKVTKRGQDVALRCDPISGHVSLYWYRQALGQGPEFLTYFNYEAQQDKSGLPNDRFSAERPEGSISTLTIQRTEQRDSAMYRCASSLEPGFGEKLFFGSGTQLSVL.

The chain couples TRBV5-1 to TRBJ1-5; the D gene is possibly TRBD1 (6 bases). This CDR3 spans 15 amino acids. Germline CDR1 SGHRS, CDR2 YFSETQ. The V end lost 0 bases, the J end lost 5 bases, and 12 bases lay between the germline ends. The CDR3 coding sequence is TGCGCCAGCAGCTTGGGGCCAGGGGAGCATCAGCCCCAGCATTTT. Its protein is CASSLGPGEHQPQHF.

The V gene is TRBV7-2, the J gene TRBJ1-2; 8 nucleotides align to TRBD1. The CDR3 contains 15 residues. V gave up 5 bases and J gave up 4 bases; unmatched junction bases: 9. CDR1 SGHTA and CDR2 FQGNSA come from the germline V gene. This CDR3 is CASSPRQGTVYGYTF. DNA for the CDR3: TGTGCCAGCAGCCCACGACAGGGGACCGTCTATGGCTACACCTTC.

The V and J genes are TRBV5-1 and TRBJ1-5; 8 bases align to TRBD1. Germline CDR1 SGHRS, CDR2 YFSETQ. The V segment lost 3 bases and the J segment 3 bases; nucleotides outside the gene matches: 5. The CDR3 loop spans 15 amino acids. CDR3 in amino acids: CASSSGTGDNQPQHF. The DNA for the CDR3 is TGCGCCAGCAGCTCCGGGACAGGCGACAATCAGCCCCAGCATTTT.